Following are 21 T cell receptor beta chains from one sample sequenced in a study of blood T cell repertoires in COVID-19. Here immunoSEQ multiplex PCR was the method, and the copy in TCRdb shows in-frame clones only, minus some. The sample contains about 330,000 clones, approximately 92% of which appear only once. The sequenced sample consisted of PBMCs or T cells enriched from blood (not recorded which). Receptors were obtained from a woman aged 25 to 39 who had recovered from COVID-19.

The CDR3 is CASSQTRVRQETQYF. The CDR3 nucleotides are TGTGCCAGCAGCCAAACCAGGGTAAGGCAAGAGACCCAGTACTTC. The J gene is TRBJ2-5, the V gene TRBV3-1 (or the pseudogene TRBV3-2), with D perhaps matching TRBD1 (5 bases). CDR1 and CDR2 (germline): LGHDT, YNNKEL (reference sequence). The length of the CDR3 is 15 residues. With 2 bases removed from V and 2 bases from J, the gap between germline ends came to 12 bases.

The CDR3 spells CASSMGGGANEQFF. CDR3 DNA sequence: TGTGCCAGCAGCATGGGCGGGGGGGCGAATGAGCAGTTCTTC. The chain couples TRBV2 to TRBJ2-1, with 9 bases lining up with TRBD2. The CDR3 consists of 14 residues. The V gene end was trimmed by 6 bases and the J gene end by 7 bases; junction bases not matched to a gene: 7. Germline V gene sequence: CDR1 SNHLY, CDR2 FYNNEI.

This clone was seen a single time. The rearrangement joins TRBV9 to TRBJ2-7; TRBD2 is a possible D gene (6 bases). The V and J ends lost 2 bases and 1 base respectively, with 10 bases between them. The CDR3 covers 14 residues. The germline V gene encodes CDR1 SGDLS and CDR2 YYNGEE. The CDR3 nucleotides read TGTGCCAGCAGCGTTAACCTAGCGTCCTACGAGCAGTACTTC. Translation: CASSVNLASYEQYF.

The chain recombines TRBV28 with TRBJ1-3; 8 bases map to TRBD1. V shed 3 bases, J shed 2 bases, and the junction held 3 bases outside the gene matches. CDR1 is MDHEN and CDR2 is SYDVKM in the germline V gene. The CDR3 is made up of 15 amino acids. The chain's CDR3 is CASSFSGGAGNTIYF. CDR3 DNA sequence: TGTGCCAGCAGTTTTTCAGGGGGCGCTGGAAACACCATATATTTT.

Worth noting for this clone: Other DNA sequences in this specimen translate into the identical CDR3. The chain is built from TRBV7-2 and TRBJ2-2; D not resolved. V shed 1 base and J shed 6 bases, with 6 bases lying between them. This CDR3 is built from 13 residues. Germline lookup yields CDR1 SGHTA and CDR2 FQGNSA. The CDR3 nucleotides are TGTGCCAGCAGCTTAGTGTATCCCGGGGAGCTGTTTTTT. It translates to CASSLVYPGELFF.

CDR3: CASSRDYHIGELFF. The CDR3 DNA follows: TGTGCCAGCAGCCGGGACTACCACATAGGGGAGCTGTTTTTT. The chain joins TRBV7-2 to TRBJ2-2, with 7 bases fitting TRBD2. With 5 bases clipped from V and 8 bases from J, the junction kept 8 bases outside the gene matches. Germline CDR1 reads SGHTA; CDR2 reads FQGNSA. CDR3 length equals 14 residues.

The rearrangement uses TRBV4-3 and TRBJ1-1; D may be TRBD1 (6 bases). Per the germline V gene, CDR1 is LGHNA and CDR2 is YSLEER. Trimming removed 0 bases at V and 8 bases at J, with 10 bases between. The length of the CDR3 is 13 residues. CDR3 loop: CASSQDSGTEAFF. For the CDR3, the DNA is TGCGCCAGCAGCCAAGACTCCGGGACAGAAGCTTTCTTT.

This clone appeared a single time. This chain uses TRBV27 with TRBJ1-6; D remains ambiguous. This CDR3 is 13 amino acids long. Germline V gene sequence: CDR1 MNHEY, CDR2 SMNVEV (reference sequence). The V end lost 3 bases, the J end lost 8 bases, and 8 bases lay between the germline ends. CDR3 in amino acids: CASSLREHSPLHF. In DNA, the CDR3 is TGTGCCAGCAGTTTGAGGGAACATTCACCCCTCCACTTT.

This sequence joins TRBV7-3 and TRBJ2-5; weak D call: TRBD2 (5 bases). The ends were cut back, 3 bases at V and 2 bases at J, with 13 bases in the middle. This CDR3 has 15 residues. From germline, CDR1 is SGHTA and CDR2 FQGTGA. For the CDR3, the DNA is TGTGCCAGCAGCTTTACCGGGATGCAACAAGAGACCCAGTACTTC. Protein sequence: CASSFTGMQQETQYF.

The chain has TRBV5-1 and TRBJ1-2, with a possible D match to TRBD1 (5 bases). Germline values: CDR1 SGHRS, CDR2 YFSETQ. Between the trimmed V and J ends, which lost 0 bases and 10 bases, there was a span of 10 bases. This CDR3 has 12 residues. In nucleotides, the CDR3 is TGCGCCAGCAGCTTGGGAGGACAAGACTACACCTTC. Its protein is CASSLGGQDYTF.

A single count supports this clone. V and J are TRBV3-1 (or the pseudogene TRBV3-2) and TRBJ2-5, with a tentative D call TRBD1 (5 bases). Deletions cut 3 bases from V and 2 bases from J, with 13 bases between. The CDR3 has 15 amino acids. Germline-derived CDR1 and CDR2 are LGHDT and YNNKEL (reference sequence). The CDR3 bases are TGTGCCAGCAGCCATCAAATTCAGGGTCAAGAGACCCAGTACTTC. It is translated as CASSHQIQGQETQYF.

The V call is TRBV6-2 or TRBV6-3, the J call TRBJ1-5; 7 positions agree with TRBD1. V lost 5 bases, J lost 7 bases, and 11 bases stayed unmatched. The CDR3 spans 15 residues. Germline lookup yields CDR1 MNHEY and CDR2 SVGEGT. CDR3 nucleotide sequence: TGTGCCAGCAGTGTCGACAGGGTAGGTGAGCAGCCCCAGCATTTT. Translated, it gives CASSVDRVGEQPQHF.

The J gene is TRBJ2-3, the V gene TRBV7-2; 10 bases are a match to TRBD2. CDR1 is SGHTA and CDR2 is FQGNSA in the germline V gene. The CDR3 is made up of 16 amino acids. Losses at the gene ends were 6 bases for V and 3 bases for J; bases not matched to a gene: 9. The CDR3 bases are TGTGCCAGCAGTTTAAACCCTAGCGGGAGTACAGATACGCAGTATTTT. This sequence encodes CASSLNPSGSTDTQYF.

The rearrangement joins TRBV6-5 to TRBJ1-3; D is undetermined. V was cut by 6 bases and J by 0 bases, with 6 bases left in between. The length of the CDR3 is 13 residues. Germline loops: CDR1 MNHEY, CDR2 SVGAGI. The chain's CDR3 is CASRQSSGNTIYF. Here the CDR3 DNA reads TGTGCCAGCAGACAGAGCTCTGGAAACACCATATATTTT.

This clone was recorded once. The gene calls are TRBV4-3 and TRBJ1-2; D remains ambiguous. CDR3 length: 15 residues. Germline V gene data show CDR1 as LGHNA and CDR2 as YSLEER. Trimming removed 0 bases at V and 0 bases at J, with 8 bases between. The CDR3 nucleotides read TGCGCCAGCAGCCAAGATGCCGGAGCTAACTATGGCTACACCTTC. Translating it yields CASSQDAGANYGYTF.

This rearrangement joins TRBV5-1 to TRBJ2-5; 11 nucleotides line up with TRBD1. V lost 4 bases and J lost 4; bases outside the gene matches: 9. CDR1 SGHRS and CDR2 YFSETQ come from the germline V gene. CDR3 length: 16 residues. The CDR3 reads CASSRTGTGGLETQYF. The CDR3 bases are TGCGCCAGCAGCAGGACCGGGACAGGGGGTCTAGAGACCCAGTACTTC.

This chain uses TRBV27 with TRBJ2-7; D ambiguous. Trimming pared 5 bases from V and 4 bases from J, leaving 12 bases between. The germline V gene has CDR1 MNHEY and CDR2 SMNVEV (reference sequence). This CDR3 region has 13 residues. As DNA, the CDR3 is TGTGCCAGCAGTCCTCGGTCCCTTTACGAGCAGTACTTC. Amino acids: CASSPRSLYEQYF.

The V call is TRBV4-2, the J call TRBJ2-3, with 8 nucleotides matching TRBD2. Germline values: CDR1 LGHNA, CDR2 YNFKEQ. The junction had 3 bases not matched to a gene; V was cut back by 4 bases and J by 0 bases. This CDR3 is 15 amino acids long. CDR3 sequence (DNA): TGTGCCAGCAGCCTTAGCGGGGTTAGCACAGATACGCAGTATTTT. This encodes CASSLSGVSTDTQYF.

The rearrangement joins TRBV10-3 to TRBJ1-5, with a tentative D call TRBD1 (6 bases). Trimming took off 10 bases at V and 1 base at J, with 11 bases between the two ends. This CDR3 is built from 13 residues. In germline, CDR1 is ENHRY, CDR2 SYGVKD. As DNA, the CDR3 is TGTGCCACGCAACAGGGCAGCAATCAGCCCCAGCATTTT. Translated, it gives CATQQGSNQPQHF.

The chain has TRBV4-3 and TRBJ1-6; D remains unclear. Germline V gene data show CDR1 as LGHNA and CDR2 as YSLEER. Trimming removed 0 bases at V and 10 bases at J, with 10 bases between. The CDR3 runs 14 residues. The CDR3 DNA reads as TGCGCCAGCAGCCAAGATCGTTGGCAATCACCCCTCCACTTT. It translates to CASSQDRWQSPLHF.

This clone was detected only once. The rearrangement links TRBV9 to TRBJ2-1, with 8 bases lining up with TRBD2. The junction had 2 bases not matched to a gene; V was cut back by 0 bases and J by 9 bases. Germline V gives CDR1 SGDLS, CDR2 YYNGEE. This CDR3 region has 13 residues. CDR3 region: CASSVGTSIEQFF. CDR3 nucleotides: TGTGCCAGCAGCGTAGGGACTAGCATTGAGCAGTTCTTC. The full variable domain, completed using reference TRBV9 and TRBJ2-1, is DSGVTQTPKHLITATGQRVTLRCSPRSGDLSVYWYQQSLDQGLQFLIQYYNGEERAKGNILERFSAQQFPDLHSELNLSSLELGDSALYFCASSVGTSIEQFFGPGTRLTVL.